This TCR beta chain was sequenced in a study of cytomegalovirus exposure and HLA in healthy donors. Notes on the study in general: Excluded: some indistinguishable V segments such as TRBV6-2 and TRBV6-3. TCR beta V segments were, for the most part, productive about 87% or about 30% of the time in an earlier analysis. Donors belonging to an Asian-associated ancestry cluster reportedly showed fewer N-insertions in productive TCRs than the approximately 680-donor mean, according to what a later analysis found.

Remarks on this clone: Its antigen is still unknown.

The primer mix had 60 Vbeta and 13 Jbeta primers. Some clones are missing from TCRdb's copy, which holds only in-frame ones; the method was immunoSEQ multiplex PCR. The table shows under 200,000 clones, with around 85% occurring only once. CDR3 length: 15 amino acids. Trimming cost V 4 bases and J 3 bases; bases outside gene matches: 7. Germline V CDR1 and CDR2: MDHEN, SYDVKM. The chain is built from TRBV28 and TRBJ2-7; 9 nucleotides agree with TRBD1. The receptor was derived from a man aged 40-49 years in good health and CMV-seronegative. Sequenced sample: PBMCs. The CDR3 sequence is CASSSKGQGVYEQYF. The CDR3 DNA follows: TGTGCCAGCAGTTCAAAGGGACAGGGCGTCTACGAGCAGTACTTC.